This TCR beta chain was obtained from a study of blood T cell repertoires in COVID-19. Looking at the study overall: The United States, Italy and Spain provided the acute and convalescent COVID-19 samples.

The V end was cut by 4 bases, the J end by 0 bases, with 16 bases between. CDR1 SGHDT and CDR2 YYEEEE come from the germline V gene. The CDR3 loop spans 16 amino acids. Per the study methods: Amplification with reference gene primers provided the estimates of nucleated cell counts. The table came from immunoSEQ multiplex PCR; TCRdb's copy has only in-frame clones and leaves some out. V and J calls and clone size are given by that table; D and trimming were obtained from the DNA. Of around 110,000 clones in the sample, 75% to 95% were seen once. The receptor was derived from a human donor with active COVID-19. The donor label of this sample is uncertain. The chain couples TRBV5-6 to TRBJ1-2, with D maybe TRBD1 (5 bases). Sequencing input: peripheral blood. In DNA, the CDR3 is TGTGCCAGCAGCAGGGACTGGACCGAGCCTAACTATGGCTACACCTTC. It yields the protein CASSRDWTEPNYGYTF.